The present T cell receptor (beta chain) was sequenced within a study of shared clonotypes between healthy human individuals. Trimming cost V 1 base and J 0 bases, with 9 bases left between them. This CDR3 has 16 amino acids. Germline V gives CDR1 MDHEN, CDR2 SYDVKM. Each replicate PCR on the sorted subsets used about 0.2 ug DNA (roughly 30,000 T cell genomes). Method: immunoSEQ multiplex PCR; TCRdb's copy keeps in-frame clones and lacks some. The sample has 2 million to 2.5 million clones; about 92% are singletons. Notes on this clone: Its antigen remains unknown.

Study-wide results and limits: When naive CD4 clonotypes were compared across a few donors, approximately 4.9% were shared.

Into CD45RA+ naive and CD45RA-negative memory subsets, the CD4+ cells were split. Sequenced sample: naive CD4+ T cells from PBMCs. As for subset: CD45RA+ positively selected. The source is a man in his late teens or twenties in good health. Some clones in this sample may be carry-over from other donors' samples. The chain carries TRBV28 and TRBJ2-2; TRBD2 is a possible D gene (5 bases). The CDR3 loop is CASSLFPGSNTGELFF. The CDR3 DNA reads as TGTGCCAGCAGTTTATTCCCGGGGTCGAACACCGGGGAGCTGTTTTTT.